The source of this TCR beta chain is a study of naive and memory T cell subsets. Regarding the study as a whole: Naive repertoires, especially CD8, held a few larger clonotypes, possibly memory cells re-expressing CD45RA.

An equimolar mix of two oligonucleotides served as the beta constant-region primer for TRBC1 and TRBC2. Ligated cDNA was amplified by four rounds of PCR with nested alpha and beta constant-region primers and SP2. TCRdb independently ran MiXCR on the UMI-ligation and nested PCR reads; one entry per CDR3 protein. Seen here are over 90,000 distinct CDR3 sequences, roughly 12% observed once, and the top ten hold around 0.13%. This clonotype was observed a handful of times. Its antigen is not known. CDR3 length: 12 residues. CDR1 and CDR2 (germline): DFQATT, SNEGSKA (reference sequence). J was trimmed by 4 bases and V by 3 bases; bases with no gene match: 2.

Sequences were obtained from naive CD4+ T cells from blood. The receptor comes from a human donor in good health. The V gene is TRBV20-1, the J gene TRBJ1-1, with TRBD1 matching over 7 bases. CDR3 nucleotide sequence: TGCAGTGCTAGCAGGGGGACCACTGAAGCTTTCTTT. Protein: CSASRGTTEAFF.